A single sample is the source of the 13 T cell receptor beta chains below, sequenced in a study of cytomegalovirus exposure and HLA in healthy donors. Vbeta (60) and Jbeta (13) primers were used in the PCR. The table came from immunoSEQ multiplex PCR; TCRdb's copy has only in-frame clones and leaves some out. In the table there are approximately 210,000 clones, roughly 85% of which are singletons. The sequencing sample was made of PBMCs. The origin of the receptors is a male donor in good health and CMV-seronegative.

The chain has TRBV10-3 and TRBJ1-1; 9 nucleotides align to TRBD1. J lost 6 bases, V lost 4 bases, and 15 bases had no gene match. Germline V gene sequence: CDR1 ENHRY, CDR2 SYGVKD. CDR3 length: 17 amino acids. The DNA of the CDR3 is TGTGCCATCAGTGCCGTCCCGGGACAGGGTTCGGGGCCTGAAGCTTTCTTT. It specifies CAISAVPGQGSGPEAFF.

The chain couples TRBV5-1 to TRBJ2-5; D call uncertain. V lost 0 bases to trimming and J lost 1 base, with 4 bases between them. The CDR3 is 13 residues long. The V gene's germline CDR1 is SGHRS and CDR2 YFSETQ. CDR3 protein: CASSLGLQETQYF. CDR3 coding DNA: TGCGCCAGCAGCTTGGGACTCCAAGAGACCCAGTACTTC.

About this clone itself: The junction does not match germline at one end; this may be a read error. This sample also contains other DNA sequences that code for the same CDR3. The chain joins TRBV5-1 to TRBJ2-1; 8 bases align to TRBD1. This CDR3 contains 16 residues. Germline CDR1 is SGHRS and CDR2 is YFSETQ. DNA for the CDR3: TGCGCCAGCAGCTTGGCAGCAGGGGGCTTCTACAATGAACAGTTCTTC. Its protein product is CASSLAAGGFYNEQFF.

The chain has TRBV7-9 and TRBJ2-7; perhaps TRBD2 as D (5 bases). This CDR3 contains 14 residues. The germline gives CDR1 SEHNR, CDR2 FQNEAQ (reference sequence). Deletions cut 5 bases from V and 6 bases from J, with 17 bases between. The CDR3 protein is CASSPPRGGAEQYF. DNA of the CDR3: TGTGCCAGCAGCCCCCCCCGCGGAGGAGCCGAGCAGTACTTC.

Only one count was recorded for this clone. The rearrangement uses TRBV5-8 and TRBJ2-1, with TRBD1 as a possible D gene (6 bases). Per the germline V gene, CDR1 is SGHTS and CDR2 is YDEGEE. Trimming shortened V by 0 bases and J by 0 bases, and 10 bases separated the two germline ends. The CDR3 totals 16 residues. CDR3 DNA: TGTGCCAGCAGCTTGGGGGGGCCCTACTCCTACAATGAGCAGTTCTTC. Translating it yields CASSLGGPYSYNEQFF.

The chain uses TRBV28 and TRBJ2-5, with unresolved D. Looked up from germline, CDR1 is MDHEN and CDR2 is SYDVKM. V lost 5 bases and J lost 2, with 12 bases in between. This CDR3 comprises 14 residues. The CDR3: CASSPPRLQETQYF. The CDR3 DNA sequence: TGTGCCAGCAGTCCCCCGAGGTTACAAGAGACCCAGTACTTC.

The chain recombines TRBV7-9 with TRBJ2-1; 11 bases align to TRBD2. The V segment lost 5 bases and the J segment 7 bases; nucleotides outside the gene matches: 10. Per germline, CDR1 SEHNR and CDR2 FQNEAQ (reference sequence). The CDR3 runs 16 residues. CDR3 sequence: CASSMGASGGLNEQFF. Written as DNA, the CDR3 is TGTGCCAGCAGCATGGGGGCTAGCGGGGGGTTGAATGAGCAGTTCTTC.

The CDR3 DNA is TGTGCCAGCAGCTTAGGCCCCGGGGGCAGGGGGCGGTCTGAAGCTTTCTTT. This sequence encodes CASSLGPGGRGRSEAFF. The chain joins TRBV7-2 to TRBJ1-1, with 8 bases identical to TRBD1. CDR1 and CDR2 (germline): SGHTA, FQGNSA. This CDR3 is 17 amino acids long. V gave up 1 base and J gave up 6 bases; unmatched junction bases: 13.

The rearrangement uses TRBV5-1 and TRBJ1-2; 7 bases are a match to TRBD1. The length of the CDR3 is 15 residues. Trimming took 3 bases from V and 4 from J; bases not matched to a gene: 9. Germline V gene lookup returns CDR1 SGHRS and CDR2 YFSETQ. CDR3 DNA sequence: TGCGCCAGCAGCTCCACACAGGGGACCCTCTATGGCTACACCTTC. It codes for CASSSTQGTLYGYTF. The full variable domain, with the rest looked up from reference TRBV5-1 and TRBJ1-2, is KAGVTQTPRYLIKTRGQQVTLSCSPISGHRSVSWYQQTPGQGLQFLFEYFSETQRNKGNFPGRFSGRQFSNSRSEMNVSTLELGDSALYLCASSSTQGTLYGYTFGSGTRLTVV.

The CDR3 loop is CASSYSKGVGTYEQYF. The CDR3 nucleotides read TGTGCCAGCAGTTACTCGAAGGGGGTAGGAACCTACGAGCAGTACTTC. The chain carries TRBV6-6 and TRBJ2-7; D might be TRBD1 (6 bases). The length of the CDR3 is 16 residues. V was pared by 0 bases and J by 2 bases, with 14 bases between. Per germline, CDR1 MNHNY and CDR2 SVGAGI (reference sequence).

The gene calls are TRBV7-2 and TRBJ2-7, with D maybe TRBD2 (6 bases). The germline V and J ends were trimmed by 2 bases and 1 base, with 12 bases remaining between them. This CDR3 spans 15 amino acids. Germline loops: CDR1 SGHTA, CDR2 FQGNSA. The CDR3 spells CASSLNGRRSYEQYF. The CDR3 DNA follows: TGTGCCAGCAGCTTAAACGGGAGAAGGTCCTACGAGCAGTACTTC.

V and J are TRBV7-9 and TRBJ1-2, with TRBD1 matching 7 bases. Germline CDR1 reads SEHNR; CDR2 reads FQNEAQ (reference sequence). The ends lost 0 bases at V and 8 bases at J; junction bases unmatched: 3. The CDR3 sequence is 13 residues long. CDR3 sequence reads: CASSLATGVGYTF. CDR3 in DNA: TGTGCCAGCAGCTTAGCAACAGGGGTCGGCTACACCTTC.

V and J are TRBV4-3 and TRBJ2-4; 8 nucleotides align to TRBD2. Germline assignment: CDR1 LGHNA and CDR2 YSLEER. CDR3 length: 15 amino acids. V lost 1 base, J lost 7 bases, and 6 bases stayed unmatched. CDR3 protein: CASSQVRGAGNIQYF. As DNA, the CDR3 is TGCGCCAGCAGCCAAGTGCGGGGGGCGGGCAACATTCAGTACTTC.